The clone carrying this TCR beta chain was seen repeatedly, ten times or more. The sample originates from a study of early T cells in non-severe SARS-CoV-2 infection. The TCR library protocol was used to attach unique molecular identifiers. These identifiers were attached to individual cDNA molecules. TCRdb reanalysed the 5' RACE reads using MiXCR and keeps one entry per CDR3 protein. This table holds 35,000 to 45,000 distinct CDR3 sequences, 9% to 15% found once. Trimming removed 4 bases from V and 4 bases from J, with 13 bases in between. This CDR3 has 14 residues. Germline V CDR1 and CDR2: SEHNR, FQNEAQ (reference sequence).

The sequence derives from an adult who was a healthcare worker with PCR-confirmed SARS-CoV-2 infection or an uninfected control (not recorded which). Specimen: whole blood. The chain combines TRBV7-9 with TRBJ1-1; tentatively, D is TRBD1 (5 bases). The CDR3: CASSYGGSSTEAFF. In nucleotides, the CDR3 is TGTGCCAGCAGCTACGGGGGTTCCTCCACTGAAGCTTTCTTT.